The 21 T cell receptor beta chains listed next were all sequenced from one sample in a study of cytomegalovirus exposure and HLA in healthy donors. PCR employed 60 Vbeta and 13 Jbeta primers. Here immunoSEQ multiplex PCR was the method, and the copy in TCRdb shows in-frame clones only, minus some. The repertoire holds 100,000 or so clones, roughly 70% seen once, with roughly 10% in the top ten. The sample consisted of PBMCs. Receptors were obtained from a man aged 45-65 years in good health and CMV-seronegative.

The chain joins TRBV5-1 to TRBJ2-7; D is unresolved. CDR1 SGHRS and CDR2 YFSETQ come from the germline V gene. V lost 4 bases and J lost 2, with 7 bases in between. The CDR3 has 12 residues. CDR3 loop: CASSLPAYEQYF. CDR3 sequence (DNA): TGCGCCAGCAGCCTACCTGCCTACGAGCAGTACTTC. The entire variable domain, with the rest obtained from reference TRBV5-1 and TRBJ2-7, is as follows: KAGVTQTPRYLIKTRGQQVTLSCSPISGHRSVSWYQQTPGQGLQFLFEYFSETQRNKGNFPGRFSGRQFSNSRSEMNVSTLELGDSALYLCASSLPAYEQYFGPGTRLTVT.

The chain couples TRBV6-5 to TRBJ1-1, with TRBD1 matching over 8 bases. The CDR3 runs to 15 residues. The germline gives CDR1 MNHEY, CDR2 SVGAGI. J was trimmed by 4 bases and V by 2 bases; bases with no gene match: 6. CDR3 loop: CASSYRTGKLTEAFF. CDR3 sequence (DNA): TGTGCCAGCAGTTACCGGACAGGGAAGCTCACTGAAGCTTTCTTT.

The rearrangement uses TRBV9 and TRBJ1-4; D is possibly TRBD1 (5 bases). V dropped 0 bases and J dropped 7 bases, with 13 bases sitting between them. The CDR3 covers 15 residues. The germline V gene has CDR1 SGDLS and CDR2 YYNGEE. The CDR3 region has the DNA TGTGCCAGCAGCGTAGGGGGGGTATCAACTGAAAAACTGTTTTTT. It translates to CASSVGGVSTEKLFF.

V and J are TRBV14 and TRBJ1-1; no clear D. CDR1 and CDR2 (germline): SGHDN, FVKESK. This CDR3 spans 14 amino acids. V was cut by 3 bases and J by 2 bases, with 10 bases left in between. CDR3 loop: CASSQERANTEAFF. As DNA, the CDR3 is TGTGCCAGCAGCCAGGAGAGGGCTAACACTGAAGCTTTCTTT.

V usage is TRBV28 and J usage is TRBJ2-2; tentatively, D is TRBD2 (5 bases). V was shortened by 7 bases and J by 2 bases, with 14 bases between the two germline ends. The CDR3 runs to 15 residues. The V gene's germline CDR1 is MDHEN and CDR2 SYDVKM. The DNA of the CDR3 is TGTGCCAGCACCCGGGGAAGTTTTAACACCGGGGAGCTGTTTTTT. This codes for CASTRGSFNTGELFF.

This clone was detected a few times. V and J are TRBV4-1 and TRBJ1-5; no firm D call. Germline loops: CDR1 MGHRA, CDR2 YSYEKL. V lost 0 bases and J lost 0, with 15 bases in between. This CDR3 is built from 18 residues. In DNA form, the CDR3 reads TGCGCCAGCAGCCAAGAATACTCCGGGAGCTATAGCAATCAGCCCCAGCATTTT. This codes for CASSQEYSGSYSNQPQHF.

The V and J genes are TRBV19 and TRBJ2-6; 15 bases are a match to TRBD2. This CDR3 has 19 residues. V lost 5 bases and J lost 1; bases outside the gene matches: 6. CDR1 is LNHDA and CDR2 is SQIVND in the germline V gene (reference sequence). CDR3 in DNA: TGTGCCAGTAGTTGGACTAGCGGGAGGGCCCGTTCTGGGGCCAACGTCCTGACTTTC. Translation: CASSWTSGRARSGANVLTF.

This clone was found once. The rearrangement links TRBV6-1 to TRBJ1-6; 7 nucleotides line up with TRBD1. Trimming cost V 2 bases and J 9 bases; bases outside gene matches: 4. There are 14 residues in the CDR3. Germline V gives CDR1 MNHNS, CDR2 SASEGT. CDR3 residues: CASSELTGVSPLHF. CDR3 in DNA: TGTGCCAGCAGTGAACTAACAGGGGTTTCACCCCTCCACTTT.

The DNA of the CDR3 is TGCAGCGCCAGGCGGGATGAGCAGTTCTTC. Its translation is CSARRDEQFF. The chain combines TRBV29-1 with TRBJ2-1; a possible D gene is TRBD2 (5 bases). Trimming took 7 bases from V and 8 from J, leaving 9 bases between them. The CDR3 contains 10 residues. CDR1 SQVTM and CDR2 ANQGSEA come from the germline V gene.

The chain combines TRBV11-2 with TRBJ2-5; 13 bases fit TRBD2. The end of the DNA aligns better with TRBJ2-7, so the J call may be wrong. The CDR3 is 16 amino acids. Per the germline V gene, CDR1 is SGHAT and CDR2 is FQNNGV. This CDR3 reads CASSPGLAGHRDEQYF. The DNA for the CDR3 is TGTGCCAGCAGCCCGGGACTAGCGGGGCACAGGGACGAGCAGTACTTC.

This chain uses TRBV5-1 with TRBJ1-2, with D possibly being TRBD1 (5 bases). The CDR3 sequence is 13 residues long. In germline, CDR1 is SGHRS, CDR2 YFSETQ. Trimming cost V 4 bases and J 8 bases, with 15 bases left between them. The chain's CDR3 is CASSLDSPYGYTF. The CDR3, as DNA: TGCGCCAGCAGCCTCGACAGCCCTTACGGCTACACCTTC.

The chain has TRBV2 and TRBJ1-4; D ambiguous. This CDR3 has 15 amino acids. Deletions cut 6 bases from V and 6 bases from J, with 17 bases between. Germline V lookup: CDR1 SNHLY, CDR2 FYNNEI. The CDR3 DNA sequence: TGTGCCAGCAGCCGCCGGACTGGGTGGGATGAAAAACTGTTTTTT. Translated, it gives CASSRRTGWDEKLFF.

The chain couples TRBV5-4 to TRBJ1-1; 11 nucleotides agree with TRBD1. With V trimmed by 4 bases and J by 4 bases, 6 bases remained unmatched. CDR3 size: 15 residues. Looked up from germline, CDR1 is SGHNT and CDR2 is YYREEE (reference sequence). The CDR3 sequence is CASSADRGRSTEAFF. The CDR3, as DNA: TGTGCCAGCAGCGCGGACAGGGGGCGAAGCACTGAAGCTTTCTTT.

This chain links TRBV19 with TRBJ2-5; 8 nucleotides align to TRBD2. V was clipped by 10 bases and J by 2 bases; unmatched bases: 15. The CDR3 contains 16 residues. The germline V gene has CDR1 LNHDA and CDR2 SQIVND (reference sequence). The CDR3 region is CATRRKAASGQETQYF. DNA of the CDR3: TGTGCCACCAGAAGAAAAGCGGCTAGCGGGCAAGAGACCCAGTACTTC.

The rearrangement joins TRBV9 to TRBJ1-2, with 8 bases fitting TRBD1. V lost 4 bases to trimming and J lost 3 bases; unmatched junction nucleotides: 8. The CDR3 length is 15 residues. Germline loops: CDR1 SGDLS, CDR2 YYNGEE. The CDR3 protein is CASSPDRVWDYGYTF. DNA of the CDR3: TGTGCCAGCAGCCCGGACAGGGTTTGGGACTATGGCTACACCTTC.

The CDR3 DNA sequence: TGTGCCAGCAGTCCCCAGTTTCAGGGAGGGAGGGAAAAACTGTTTTTT. Translating it yields CASSPQFQGGREKLFF. The V and J genes are TRBV27 and TRBJ1-4; D is possibly TRBD1 (5 bases). Germline V gives CDR1 MNHEY, CDR2 SMNVEV (reference sequence). The CDR3 totals 16 residues. V was clipped by 5 bases and J by 8 bases, with 21 bases between them.

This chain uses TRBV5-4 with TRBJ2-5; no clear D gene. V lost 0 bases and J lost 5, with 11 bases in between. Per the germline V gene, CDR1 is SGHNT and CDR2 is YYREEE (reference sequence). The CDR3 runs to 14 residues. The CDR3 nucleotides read TGTGCCAGCAGCTTGGATGGAACAGTGGAGACCCAGTACTTC. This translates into CASSLDGTVETQYF.

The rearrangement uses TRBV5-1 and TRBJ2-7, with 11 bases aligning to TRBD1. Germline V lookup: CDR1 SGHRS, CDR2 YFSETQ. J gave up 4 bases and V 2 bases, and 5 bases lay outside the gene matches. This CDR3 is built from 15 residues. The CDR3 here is CASSLLGQGVYEQYF. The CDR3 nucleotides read TGCGCCAGCAGCTTACTGGGACAGGGGGTGTACGAGCAGTACTTC.

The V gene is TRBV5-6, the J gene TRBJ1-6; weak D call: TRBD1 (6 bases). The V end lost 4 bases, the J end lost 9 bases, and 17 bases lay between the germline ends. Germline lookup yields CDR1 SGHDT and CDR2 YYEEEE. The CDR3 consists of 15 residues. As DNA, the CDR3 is TGTGCCAGCAGCCTGTGGACAGCTACTACTTCACCCCTCCACTTT. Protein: CASSLWTATTSPLHF.

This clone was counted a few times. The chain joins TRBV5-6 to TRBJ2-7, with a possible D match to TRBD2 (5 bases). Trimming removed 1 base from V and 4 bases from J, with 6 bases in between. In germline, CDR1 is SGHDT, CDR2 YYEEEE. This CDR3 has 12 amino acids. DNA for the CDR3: TGTGCCAGCAGCTTGTGGGAGTACGAGCAGTACTTC. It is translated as CASSLWEYEQYF.

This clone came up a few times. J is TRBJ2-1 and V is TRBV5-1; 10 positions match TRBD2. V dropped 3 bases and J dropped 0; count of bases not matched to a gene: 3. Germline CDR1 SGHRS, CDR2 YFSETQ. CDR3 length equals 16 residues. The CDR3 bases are TGCGCCAGCAGCTCCGCTAGCGGGAGCTCCTACAATGAGCAGTTCTTC. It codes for CASSSASGSSYNEQFF.